This T cell receptor beta chain was retrieved from a study of blood T cells in healthy people across ages. In regard to this clonotype: Its antigen is unidentified.

Sample-barcoded 5' priming and a J-beta primer mix drove a second PCR of roughly 7 to 11 cycles. TCRdb independently ran MiXCR on the 5' RACE reads; one entry per CDR3 protein. The sample has over a million distinct CDR3 sequences; 40% to 45% are singletons. Each donor gave 9 to 10 milliliters of peripheral blood. Study-wide points: Naive CD4+ cells and diversity were both higher in long-lived donors than in aged donors.

CDR1 is DFQATT, CDR2 SNEGSKA, per germline (reference sequence). Unmatched junction bases numbered 7, after V lost 7 bases and J lost 3 bases. The CDR3 spans 14 residues. The sample comprised blood. This clonotype originated in a woman under 30 in good health. The rearrangement uses TRBV20-1 and TRBJ2-3, with 10 positions matching TRBD1. CDR3 sequence: CSGTGTGVTDTQYF. In DNA, the CDR3 is TGCAGTGGAACCGGGACAGGGGTGACAGATACGCAGTATTTT.